The 17 T cell receptor beta chains below come from one sample, sequenced in a study of blood T cell repertoires in COVID-19. Assay: immunoSEQ multiplex PCR; the TCRdb copy retains only in-frame clones and omits some. The sample holds under 200,000 clones, more than 70% seen once. The source material was peripheral blood. These receptors were taken from a man aged 35-49 years with active or convalescent COVID-19.

This clone is a singleton in its sample. The chain is built from TRBV3-1 (or the pseudogene TRBV3-2) and TRBJ1-1, with D possibly matching TRBD1 (5 bases). This CDR3 is 13 amino acids long. Germline V gives CDR1 LGHDT, CDR2 YNNKEL (reference sequence). The V end was cut by 5 bases, the J end by 1 base, with 8 bases between. The chain's CDR3 is CASSYGGNTEAFF. CDR3 nucleotide sequence: TGTGCCAGCAGCTACGGGGGGAACACTGAAGCTTTCTTT.

The CDR3 is CASSQLGGRETQYF. In DNA form, the CDR3 reads TGTGCCAGCAGCCAATTAGGAGGGCGAGAGACCCAGTACTTC. The J gene is TRBJ2-5, the V gene TRBV16; the D gene is possibly TRBD2 (6 bases). The germline V gene encodes CDR1 KGHSY and CDR2 FQNENV. Trimming took off 1 base at V and 4 bases at J, with 10 bases between the two ends. The length of the CDR3 is 14 residues.

This chain connects TRBV3-1 (or the pseudogene TRBV3-2) to TRBJ2-5; tentative D call: TRBD1 (6 bases). The CDR3 extends over 14 amino acids. V shed 4 bases and J shed 2 bases, with 11 bases lying between them. Germline V gives CDR1 LGHDT, CDR2 YNNKEL (reference sequence). Written as DNA, the CDR3 is TGTGCCAGCAGCCGGAATCAGGGGCAAGAGACCCAGTACTTC. Protein sequence: CASSRNQGQETQYF.

V gene TRBV7-8 combines with J gene TRBJ2-3; the match to TRBD2 covers 8 bases. Unmatched junction bases numbered 15, after V lost 5 bases and J lost 2 bases. The CDR3 totals 18 residues. Germline CDR1 reads SGHVS; CDR2 reads FQNEAQ. CDR3 region: CASSRIRPGGTYTDTQYF. CDR3 nucleotides: TGTGCCAGCAGCCGAATACGTCCGGGGGGGACTTACACAGATACGCAGTATTTT.

The gene calls are TRBV5-6 and TRBJ1-1, with D possibly being TRBD1 (5 bases). V was pared by 0 bases and J by 5 bases, with 11 bases between. The CDR3 sequence is 14 residues long. Per the germline V gene, CDR1 is SGHDT and CDR2 is YYEEEE. The DNA for the CDR3 is TGTGCCAGCAGCTTGGAAGAGGGGAGGACTGAAGCTTTCTTT. This codes for CASSLEEGRTEAFF.

This clone was seen a single time. V is TRBV19 and J is TRBJ2-2; weak D call: TRBD1 (6 bases). Germline CDR1 and CDR2: LNHDA and SQIVND (reference sequence). Between the trimmed V and J ends, which lost 11 bases and 0 bases, there was a span of 19 bases. The CDR3 sequence is 16 residues long. CDR3 bases: TGTGCCCCACCGAACCCGGACAGCTCGAACACCGGGGAGCTGTTTTTT. It translates to CAPPNPDSSNTGELFF.

This chain joins TRBV6-1 and TRBJ1-1; no reliable D call. The V end was cut by 1 base, the J end by 0 bases, with 6 bases between. The CDR3 spans 14 residues. The germline gives CDR1 MNHNS, CDR2 SASEGT. DNA of the CDR3: TGTGCCAGCAGTGAAGTCAGGCTGAACACTGAAGCTTTCTTT. This codes for CASSEVRLNTEAFF.

The rearrangement links TRBV7-9 to TRBJ1-2, with 7 nucleotides matching TRBD1. J was trimmed by 7 bases and V by 11 bases; bases with no gene match: 22. The germline V gene has CDR1 SEHNR and CDR2 FQNEAQ (reference sequence). This CDR3 contains 16 residues. The CDR3 spells CAGSGTQSRGSSGYTF. The DNA for the CDR3 is TGTGCCGGGTCGGGGACCCAATCCAGGGGGAGTAGTGGCTACACCTTC.

The chain uses TRBV19 and TRBJ1-1; 7 bases agree with TRBD1. In germline, CDR1 is LNHDA, CDR2 SQIVND (reference sequence). The junction had 13 bases not matched to a gene; V was cut back by 4 bases and J by 11 bases. This CDR3 contains 14 residues. Here the CDR3 DNA reads TGTGCCAGTAGTAGGGCAGGGGGAAATGTAGGGGCTTTCTTT. It specifies CASSRAGGNVGAFF.

The CDR3 loop is CASSLGLESTGELFF. The CDR3 DNA sequence: TGCGCCAGCAGCCTCGGGTTGGAGAGCACCGGGGAGCTGTTTTTT. V gene TRBV4-1 combines with J gene TRBJ2-2; no definite D call. The CDR3 runs 15 residues. Deletions cut 4 bases from V and 4 bases from J, with 13 bases between. Germline V gene lookup returns CDR1 MGHRA and CDR2 YSYEKL.

This clone occurred once. V is TRBV6-5 and J is TRBJ1-5; D uncertain. The CDR3 is made up of 14 amino acids. V lost 6 bases, J lost 2 bases, and 11 bases lay in between. Germline V lookup: CDR1 MNHEY, CDR2 SVGAGI. CDR3 loop: CASSQTRGNQPQHF. Here the CDR3 DNA reads TGTGCCAGCAGCCAGACGAGGGGCAATCAGCCCCAGCATTTT.

The rearrangement links TRBV6-4 to TRBJ2-7, with 7 bases fitting TRBD1. V lost 7 bases to trimming and J lost 2 bases; unmatched junction nucleotides: 8. This CDR3 is 14 amino acids long. The germline gives CDR1 MRHNA, CDR2 SNTAGT. In DNA, the CDR3 is TGTGCCAGCAAACACCGCCAGGGGGCCTACGAGCAGTACTTC. This sequence encodes CASKHRQGAYEQYF.

The V gene is TRBV6-5, the J gene TRBJ1-6; D perhaps matches TRBD1 (5 bases). V lost 0 bases to trimming and J lost 7 bases, with 10 bases between them. Germline loops: CDR1 MNHEY, CDR2 SVGAGI. The CDR3 covers 15 residues. The DNA of the CDR3 is TGTGCCAGCAGTTACTCGGGCAGGGCGAATTCACCCCTCCACTTT. Amino acids: CASSYSGRANSPLHF.

This clone is a singleton in its sample. The chain carries TRBV2 and TRBJ1-2, with TRBD1 identical over 7 bases. V lost 10 bases, J lost 5 bases, and 10 bases stayed unmatched. This CDR3 has 13 amino acids. CDR1 SNHLY and CDR2 FYNNEI come from the germline V gene. The CDR3 loop is CAIWEQGSYGYTF. The CDR3 DNA follows: TGTGCCATCTGGGAACAGGGGTCATATGGCTACACCTTC.

The rearrangement links TRBV5-1 to TRBJ2-1; D call uncertain. V shed 5 bases and J shed 0 bases, with 9 bases lying between them. The CDR3 covers 14 residues. The germline V gene encodes CDR1 SGHRS and CDR2 YFSETQ. The CDR3 loop is CASSQDLSYNEQFF. The CDR3 nucleotides read TGCGCCAGCAGTCAGGATCTCTCCTACAATGAGCAGTTCTTC.

The chain has TRBV28 and TRBJ2-4; 8 nucleotides agree with TRBD1. Per germline, CDR1 MDHEN and CDR2 SYDVKM. The V segment lost 6 bases and the J segment 3 bases; nucleotides outside the gene matches: 7. This CDR3 has 15 residues. CDR3 sequence: CASSKRTGSKNIQYF. For the CDR3, the DNA is TGTGCCAGCAGCAAGAGGACAGGGAGCAAAAACATTCAGTACTTC.

CDR3 DNA: TGCGCCAGCAGCCAAGTGCGACAGGGGGCTTTTCAATACAATGAGCAGTTCTTC. Translated, it gives CASSQVRQGAFQYNEQFF. The chain carries TRBV4-1 and TRBJ2-1, with 10 bases fitting TRBD1. The V segment lost 1 base and the J segment 4 bases; nucleotides outside the gene matches: 10. CDR3 length equals 18 residues. Germline assignment: CDR1 MGHRA and CDR2 YSYEKL.